The 22 T cell receptor beta chains given below trace back to one sample, sequenced in a study of T cells after yellow fever vaccination. Via MiXCR, TCRdb re-called the 5' RACE reads, giving one row per CDR3 protein. The sample lists 100,000 to 150,000 distinct CDR3 sequences, around 9.8% occurring once. Here the sequenced sample was CD8+ T cells sorted from PBMCs, taken on the day of the yellow fever booster vaccination. The receptor set was obtained from a man aged 18-30 years who received the YFV17D yellow fever vaccine.

This clonotype was found a few times. For the CDR3, the DNA is TGCAGCGCGTCTTTGGACAGTTCTAATGGCTACACCTTC. Residues: CSASLDSSNGYTF. This sequence joins TRBV29-1 and TRBJ1-2, with D perhaps matching TRBD1 (6 bases). This CDR3 has 13 amino acids. Germline V gives CDR1 SQVTM, CDR2 ANQGSEA. The V and J ends lost 7 bases and 6 bases respectively, with 18 bases between them.

V usage is TRBV7-9 and J usage is TRBJ1-4; 9 nucleotides match TRBD1. The CDR3 covers 16 residues. V lost 1 base, J lost 3 bases, and 3 bases stayed unmatched. Per germline, CDR1 SEHNR and CDR2 FQNEAQ (reference sequence). The CDR3 loop is CASSLVTGGPNEKLFF. The CDR3 region has the DNA TGTGCCAGCAGCTTAGTAACAGGGGGCCCTAATGAAAAACTGTTTTTT.

This clonotype is a singleton in its sample. This rearrangement joins TRBV20-1 to TRBJ2-5, with D possibly matching TRBD2 (6 bases). Trimming took off 6 bases at V and 4 bases at J, with 18 bases between the two ends. Germline assignment: CDR1 DFQATT and CDR2 SNEGSKA (reference sequence). This CDR3 comprises 14 residues. CDR3 DNA: TGCAGTGCGACCCCATTGGGGGGAGGAGAGACCCAGTACTTC. This gives the protein CSATPLGGGETQYF.

This chain uses TRBV7-9 with TRBJ2-7; 7 bases are a match to TRBD2. From germline, CDR1 is SEHNR and CDR2 FQNEAQ (reference sequence). This CDR3 is 14 amino acids long. Trimming at V came to 5 bases and at J to 4 bases, leaving 8 bases not matched to a gene. The CDR3 DNA sequence: TGTGCCAGCAGCCCGGGGAGGGGCGATTACGAGCAGTACGTC. Encoded protein: CASSPGRGDYEQYV.

The chain has TRBV7-9 and TRBJ1-1; D remains ambiguous. Between the trimmed V and J ends, which lost 7 bases and 1 base, there was a span of 10 bases. The CDR3 has 13 residues. The germline V gene encodes CDR1 SEHNR and CDR2 FQNEAQ (reference sequence). CDR3 protein: CASNQPKNTEAFF. In DNA, the CDR3 is TGTGCCAGCAACCAGCCCAAGAACACTGAAGCTTTCTTT.

The chain recombines TRBV4-2 with TRBJ1-3, with D possibly matching TRBD1 (6 bases). In germline, CDR1 is LGHNA, CDR2 YNFKEQ. This CDR3 contains 15 residues. V lost 2 bases and J 2 bases, leaving 10 bases between the germline ends. The CDR3 DNA reads TGTGCCAGCAGCCAAACAGGGAGAGCTGGAAACACCATATATTTT. Translating gives CASSQTGRAGNTIYF.

This clonotype has more than one count but fewer than ten. The rearrangement uses TRBV11-2 and TRBJ2-7, with a tentative D call TRBD2 (6 bases). The CDR3 length is 13 residues. V lost 5 bases and J lost 7, with 15 bases in between. CDR1 and CDR2 from the germline V gene are SGHAT and FQNNGV. This CDR3 is CASSDGGWREQYV. The CDR3 coding sequence is TGTGCCAGCAGCGACGGGGGTTGGCGGGAGCAGTACGTC.

The V gene is TRBV12-3 or TRBV12-4, the J gene TRBJ2-7; possible D gene TRBD1, 5 bases. The ends were cut back, 6 bases at V and 5 bases at J, with 14 bases in the middle. CDR3 length equals 13 residues. The CDR3 DNA is TGTGCCAGCAGCGGACACCTGACCGACGAGCAGTACTTC. Its translation is CASSGHLTDEQYF.

This clonotype was seen a handful of times. The rearrangement uses TRBV5-5 and TRBJ2-6; 10 nucleotides align to TRBD1. With V trimmed by 4 bases and J by 4 bases, 8 bases remained unmatched. Looked up from germline, CDR1 is SGHKS and CDR2 is YYEKEE (reference sequence). The CDR3 has 17 amino acids. CDR3 bases: TGTGCCAGCAGCGCGGGACAGGGGTTCCTCGGGGCCAACGTCCTGACTTTC. The encoded protein is CASSAGQGFLGANVLTF.

This clonotype has more than one count but fewer than ten. This chain connects TRBV7-9 to TRBJ2-7; no reliable D call. The CDR3 consists of 12 residues. In germline, CDR1 is SEHNR, CDR2 FQNEAQ (reference sequence). Trimming cost V 5 bases and J 4 bases, with 9 bases left between them. Written as DNA, the CDR3 is TGTGCCAGCAGCCACGACAAATACGAGCAGTACGTC. Protein product: CASSHDKYEQYV.

The rearrangement uses TRBV11-2 and TRBJ2-7; D gene uncertain. Trimming took off 0 bases at V and 4 bases at J, with 4 bases between the two ends. The CDR3 loop spans 12 amino acids. Germline V CDR1 and CDR2: SGHAT, FQNNGV. The CDR3 coding sequence is TGTGCCAGCAGCTTAGACCGTTACGAGCAGTACTTC. This encodes CASSLDRYEQYF. The variable domain in full, with the rest retrieved from reference TRBV11-2 and TRBJ2-7, is EAGVAQSPRYKIIEKRQSVAFWCNPISGHATLYWYQQILGQGPKLLIQFQNNGVVDDSQLPKDRFSAERLKGVDSTLKIQPAKLEDSAVYLCASSLDRYEQYFGPGTRLTVT.

This clonotype has just a few counts. V usage is TRBV7-9 and J usage is TRBJ2-1; D is uncertain. Trimming pared 5 bases from V and 6 bases from J, leaving 14 bases between. Germline V lookup: CDR1 SEHNR, CDR2 FQNEAQ (reference sequence). The CDR3 extends over 14 amino acids. CDR3 in DNA: TGTGCCAGCAGCCCGTCCGACACCCGCAATGAGCAGTTCTTC. This encodes CASSPSDTRNEQFF.

This clonotype was observed a few times. The V call is TRBV4-2, the J call TRBJ2-1; TRBD2 is a possible D gene (5 bases). Trimming removed 0 bases from V and 2 bases from J, with 20 bases in between. The germline V gene encodes CDR1 LGHNA and CDR2 YNFKEQ. The CDR3 has 19 amino acids. In nucleotides, the CDR3 is TGTGCCAGCAGCCAAGATCTCGTCGGTTGGACTGGAGCCTACAATGAGCAGTTCTTC. The encoded protein is CASSQDLVGWTGAYNEQFF.

There are a few counts of this clonotype. This chain connects TRBV29-1 to TRBJ1-2; D unresolved. Germline CDR1 is SQVTM and CDR2 is ANQGSEA. V was cut by 5 bases and J by 0 bases, with 4 bases left in between. CDR3 length equals 11 residues. In DNA form, the CDR3 reads TGCAGCGTTCATCCTAACTATGGCTACACCTTC. This codes for CSVHPNYGYTF.

J is TRBJ2-7 and V is TRBV4-1; 8 bases line up with TRBD1. J gave up 6 bases and V 1 base, and 5 bases lay outside the gene matches. CDR1 is MGHRA and CDR2 is YSYEKL in the germline V gene. This CDR3 is 14 amino acids long. CDR3 in DNA: TGCGCCAGCAGCCAAGCGACAGGGGTGGGCGAGCAGTACGTC. Translation: CASSQATGVGEQYV.

This clonotype was counted ten times or more. J is TRBJ2-7 and V is TRBV5-1; 7 nucleotides line up with TRBD1. CDR3 size: 14 residues. From germline, CDR1 is SGHRS and CDR2 YFSETQ. Trimming removed 0 bases from V and 2 bases from J; junction bases left unmatched: 2. The CDR3 DNA sequence: TGCGCCAGCAGCTTGGGGACAGGAGCCTACGAGCAGTACTTC. Encoded protein: CASSLGTGAYEQYF.

V and J are TRBV2 and TRBJ2-1, with D possibly matching TRBD2 (5 bases). Germline CDR1 is SNHLY and CDR2 is FYNNEI. The CDR3 sequence is 17 residues long. V shed 1 base and J shed 8 bases, with 21 bases lying between them. For the CDR3, the DNA is TGTGCCAGCAGTGAAGTGATCGCCGAGGGAACTGGGGATGAGCAGTTCTTC. Its protein product is CASSEVIAEGTGDEQFF.

The table lists this clonotype with a few counts. This chain uses TRBV4-2 with TRBJ1-4; D perhaps matches TRBD1 (6 bases). The CDR3 totals 16 residues. Trimming removed 3 bases from V and 8 bases from J, with 19 bases in between. Germline V gene sequence: CDR1 LGHNA, CDR2 YNFKEQ. The CDR3 reads CASSQIGEGEREKLFF. The DNA for the CDR3 is TGTGCCAGCAGCCAGATAGGGGAGGGGGAACGGGAAAAACTGTTTTTT.

This clonotype has more than one count but fewer than ten. The V and J genes are TRBV12-3 or TRBV12-4 and TRBJ2-3; 9 bases line up with TRBD1. Losses at the gene ends were 6 bases for V and 7 bases for J; bases not matched to a gene: 11. The CDR3 has 15 amino acids. Here the CDR3 reads CASRGQGSDRNTQYF. The DNA of the CDR3 is TGTGCCAGCAGGGGACAGGGATCCGACCGGAATACGCAGTATTTT.

This clonotype was detected only a few times. CDR3: CASSQDRGELFF. CDR3 DNA: TGCGCCAGCAGCCAAGATCGCGGGGAGCTGTTTTTT. The rearrangement uses TRBV4-1 and TRBJ2-2, with unresolved D. The ends were cut back, 0 bases at V and 7 bases at J, with 3 bases in the middle. The CDR3 runs to 12 residues. CDR1 and CDR2 from the germline V gene are MGHRA and YSYEKL.

This clonotype was counted only a few times. J is TRBJ1-6 and V is TRBV5-1, with D perhaps matching TRBD1 (6 bases). V lost 2 bases and J lost 3, with 18 bases in between. CDR1 and CDR2 (germline): SGHRS, YFSETQ. The CDR3 runs 18 residues. This chain's CDR3 is CASSFKTRTDFYNSPLHF. The DNA of the CDR3 is TGCGCCAGCAGCTTCAAGACCCGGACAGATTTCTATAATTCACCCCTCCACTTT.

This clonotype was counted ten times or more. This sequence joins TRBV7-3 and TRBJ2-1; perhaps TRBD1 as D (6 bases). The germline V gene has CDR1 SGHTA and CDR2 FQGTGA. The CDR3 runs to 16 residues. V was pared by 2 bases and J by 6 bases, with 17 bases between. The CDR3 sequence: CASSLDVSGTFNEQFF. CDR3 in DNA: TGTGCCAGCAGCTTAGACGTGTCCGGGACATTCAATGAGCAGTTCTTC.